This record looks at one TCR beta chain sequence and its context. Assay used: immunoSEQ multiplex PCR; TCRdb lists only in-frame clones, some missing. The sample holds 210,000 or so clones, around nine tenths seen once. This sample is drawn from a study of blood T cell repertoires in COVID-19. Background on the study: The United States, Italy and Spain were the sources of the acute and convalescent COVID-19 samples.

V was clipped by 5 bases and J by 5 bases; unmatched bases: 8. Germline V gives CDR1 MNHEY, CDR2 SVGEGT. This CDR3 is 14 amino acids long. This chain links TRBV6-2 or TRBV6-3 with TRBJ2-5; 7 bases are shared with TRBD2. This sequence originates from a woman in her thirties or forties with acute or convalescent COVID-19. The sequencing input was peripheral blood. The CDR3 is CASSPTSSTETQYF. Here the CDR3 DNA reads TGTGCCAGCAGTCCGACTAGCAGCACGGAGACCCAGTACTTC.